This T cell receptor (beta chain) comes out of a study of OX40 agonist ivuxolimab in advanced cancers. Across the study: In this trial design, patients received ivuxolimab intravenously at 0.01 to 10 mg/kg every 2 weeks.

Only one count was recorded for this clone. The method was immunoSEQ multiplex PCR; TCRdb's version includes in-frame clones alone and lacks a portion of them. Of 60,000 to 80,000 clones in the sample, roughly 89% were seen once. V lost 0 bases to trimming and J lost 12 bases; unmatched junction nucleotides: 5. The CDR3 length is 14 residues. Germline lookup yields CDR1 SGHNT and CDR2 YYREEE (reference sequence). This TCR came from an adult with an advanced solid tumor such as melanoma, head and neck, liver or kidney cancer. Specimen: CD4+ or CD8+ T cells sorted from blood, collected in a trial of the OX40 agonist ivuxolimab. The V and J genes are TRBV5-4 and TRBJ2-1; TRBD2 matches at 11 bases. The CDR3 sequence is CASSLEVAGGRQFF. CDR3 bases: TGTGCCAGCAGCTTGGAAGTAGCGGGAGGGAGGCAGTTCTTC.